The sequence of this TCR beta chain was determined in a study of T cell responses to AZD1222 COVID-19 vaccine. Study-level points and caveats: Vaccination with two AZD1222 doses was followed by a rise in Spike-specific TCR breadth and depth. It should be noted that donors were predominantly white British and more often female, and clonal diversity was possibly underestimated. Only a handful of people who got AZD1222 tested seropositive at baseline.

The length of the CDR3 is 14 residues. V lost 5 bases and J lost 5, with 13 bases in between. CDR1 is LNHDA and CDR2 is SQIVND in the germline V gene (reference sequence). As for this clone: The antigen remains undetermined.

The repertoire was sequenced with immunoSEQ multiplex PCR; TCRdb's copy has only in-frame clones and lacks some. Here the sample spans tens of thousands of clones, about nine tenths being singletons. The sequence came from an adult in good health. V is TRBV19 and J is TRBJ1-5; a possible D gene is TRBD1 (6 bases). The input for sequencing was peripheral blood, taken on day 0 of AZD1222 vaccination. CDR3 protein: CASSVTGRDQPQHF. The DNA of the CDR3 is TGTGCCAGTAGTGTGACAGGTAGGGATCAGCCCCAGCATTTT. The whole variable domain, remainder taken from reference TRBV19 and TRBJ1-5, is DGGITQSPKYLFRKEGQNVTLSCEQNLNHDAMYWYRQDPGQGLRLIYYSQIVNDFQKGDIAEGYSVSREKKESFPLTVTSAQKNPTAFYLCASSVTGRDQPQHFGDGTRLSIL.